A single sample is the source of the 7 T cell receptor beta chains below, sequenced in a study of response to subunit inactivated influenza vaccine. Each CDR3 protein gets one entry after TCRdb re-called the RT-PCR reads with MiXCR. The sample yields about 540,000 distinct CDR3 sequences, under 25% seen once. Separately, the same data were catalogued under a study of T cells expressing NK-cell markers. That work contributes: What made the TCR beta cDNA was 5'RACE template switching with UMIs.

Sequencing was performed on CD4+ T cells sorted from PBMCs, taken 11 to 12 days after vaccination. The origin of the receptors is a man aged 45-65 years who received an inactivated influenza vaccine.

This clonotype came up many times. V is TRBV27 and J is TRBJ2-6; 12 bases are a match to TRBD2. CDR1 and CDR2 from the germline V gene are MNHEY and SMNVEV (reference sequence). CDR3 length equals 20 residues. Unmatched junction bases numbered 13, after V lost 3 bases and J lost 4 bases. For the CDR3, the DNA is TGTGCCAGCAGTTTGACCAGGCTGACTAGCGGGAGTACAGGGGCCAACGTCCTGACTTTC. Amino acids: CASSLTRLTSGSTGANVLTF.

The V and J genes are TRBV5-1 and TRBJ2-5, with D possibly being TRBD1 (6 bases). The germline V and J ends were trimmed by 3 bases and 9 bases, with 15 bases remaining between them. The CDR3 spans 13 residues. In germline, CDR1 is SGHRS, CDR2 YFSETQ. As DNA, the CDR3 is TGCGCCAGCAGCTCCGGACAGTCCCGGGCCCAGTACTTC. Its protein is CASSSGQSRAQYF. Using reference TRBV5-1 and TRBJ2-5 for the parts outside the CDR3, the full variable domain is KAGVTQTPRYLIKTRGQQVTLSCSPISGHRSVSWYQQTPGQGLQFLFEYFSETQRNKGNFPGRFSGRQFSNSRSEMNVSTLELGDSALYLCASSSGQSRAQYFGPGTRLLVL.

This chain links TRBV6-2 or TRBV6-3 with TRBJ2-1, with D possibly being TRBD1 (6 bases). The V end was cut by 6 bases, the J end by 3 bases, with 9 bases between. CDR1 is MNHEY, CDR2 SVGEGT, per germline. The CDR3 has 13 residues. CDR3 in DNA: TGTGCCAGCAGAAGGGACATCTACAATGAGCAGTTCTTC. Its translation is CASRRDIYNEQFF.

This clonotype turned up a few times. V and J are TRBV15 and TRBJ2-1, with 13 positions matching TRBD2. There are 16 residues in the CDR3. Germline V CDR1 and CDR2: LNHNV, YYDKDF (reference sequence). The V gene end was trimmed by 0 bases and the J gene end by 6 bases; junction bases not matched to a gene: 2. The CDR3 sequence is CATSRELAGGFNEQFF. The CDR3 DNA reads TGTGCCACCAGCAGAGAACTAGCGGGGGGGTTCAATGAGCAGTTCTTC.

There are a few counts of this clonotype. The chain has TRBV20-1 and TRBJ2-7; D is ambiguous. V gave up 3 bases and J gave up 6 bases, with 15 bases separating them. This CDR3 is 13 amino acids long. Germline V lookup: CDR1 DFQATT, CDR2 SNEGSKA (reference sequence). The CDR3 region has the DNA TGCAGTGCTAGTAAGGGCATGGGCGCCGAGCAGTACTTC. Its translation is CSASKGMGAEQYF.

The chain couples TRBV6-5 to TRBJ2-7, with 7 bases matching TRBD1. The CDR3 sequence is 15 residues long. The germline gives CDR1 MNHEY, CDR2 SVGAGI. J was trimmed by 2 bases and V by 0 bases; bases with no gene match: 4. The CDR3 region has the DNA TGTGCCAGCAGTTACTCGAAGACAGGGACCTACGAGCAGTACTTC. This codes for CASSYSKTGTYEQYF.

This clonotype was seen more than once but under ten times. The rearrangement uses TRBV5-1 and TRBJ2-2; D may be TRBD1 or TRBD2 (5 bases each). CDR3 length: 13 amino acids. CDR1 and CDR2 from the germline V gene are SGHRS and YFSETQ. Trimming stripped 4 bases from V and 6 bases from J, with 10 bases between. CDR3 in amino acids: CASSGGRSGELFF. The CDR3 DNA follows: TGCGCCAGCAGCGGGGGACGTTCCGGGGAGCTGTTTTTT.